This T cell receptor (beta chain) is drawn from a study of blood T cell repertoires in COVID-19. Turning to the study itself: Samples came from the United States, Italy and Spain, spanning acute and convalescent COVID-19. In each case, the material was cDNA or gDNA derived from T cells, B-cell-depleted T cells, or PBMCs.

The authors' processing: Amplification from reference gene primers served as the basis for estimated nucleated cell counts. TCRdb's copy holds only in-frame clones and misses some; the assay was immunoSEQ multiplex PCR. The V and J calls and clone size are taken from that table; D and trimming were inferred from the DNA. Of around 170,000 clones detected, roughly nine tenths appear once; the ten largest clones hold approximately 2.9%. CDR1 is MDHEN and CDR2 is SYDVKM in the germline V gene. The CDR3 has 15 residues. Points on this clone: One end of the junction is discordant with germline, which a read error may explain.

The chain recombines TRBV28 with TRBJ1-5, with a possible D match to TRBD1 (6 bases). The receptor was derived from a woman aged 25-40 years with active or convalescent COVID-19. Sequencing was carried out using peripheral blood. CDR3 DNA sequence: TGTGCCAGCAGTTCGCCGGGACAAGGGGATCAGGCCCAGCATTTT. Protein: CASSSPGQGDQAQHF.